Presented here are 25 T cell receptor beta chains from one specimen sequenced in a study of T cell repertoires in cytomegalovirus infection. No antigen has been assigned to these receptors. One entry per CDR3 protein results from TCRdb running MiXCR on the reads. The sample lists about 500,000 distinct CDR3 sequences, about 33% occurring once. The sequencing used cultured PBMCs, collected from culture after CMV antigen stimulation. The receptors originated from a human donor in good health (CMV status not recorded). Some clones in this sample may be carry-over from other donors' samples.

This clonotype was picked up a small number of times. The chain employs TRBV6-5 and TRBJ2-2; 9 nucleotides line up with TRBD2. This CDR3 region has 14 residues. Germline V gives CDR1 MNHEY, CDR2 SVGAGI. Germline trimming cut 6 bases from V and 5 bases from J; bases unmatched to any gene: 4. CDR3 nucleotide sequence: TGTGCCAGCAGAGGCGGGAGGGGTACCGGGGAGCTGTTTTTT. It specifies CASRGGRGTGELFF.

This clonotype showed up just a few times. The V gene is TRBV7-9, the J gene TRBJ1-5; D is uncertain. Germline CDR1 SEHNR, CDR2 FQNEAQ (reference sequence). Trimming pared 1 base from V and 9 bases from J, leaving 10 bases between. The CDR3 loop spans 13 amino acids. CDR3: CASSLEPRGPQHF. CDR3 DNA sequence: TGTGCCAGCAGCTTAGAGCCCCGGGGGCCCCAGCATTTT.

The CDR3 is CASSLESGRRETQYF. CDR3 DNA sequence: TGTGCCAGCAGCTTAGAGAGCGGGAGGAGGGAGACCCAGTACTTC. V is TRBV7-9 and J is TRBJ2-5, with TRBD2 matching 9 bases. Trimming took 1 base from V and 5 from J; bases not matched to a gene: 5. The CDR3 is made up of 15 amino acids. CDR1 and CDR2 from the germline V gene are SEHNR and FQNEAQ (reference sequence). The whole variable domain, filled in from reference TRBV7-9 and TRBJ2-5, reads DTGVSQNPRHKITKRGQNVTFRCDPISEHNRLYWYRQTLGQGPEFLTYFQNEAQLEKSRLLSDRFSAERPKGSFSTLEIQRTEQGDSAMYLCASSLESGRRETQYFGPGTRLLVL.

This clonotype was recorded a few times. The V call is TRBV7-2, the J call TRBJ2-3; no definite D call. This CDR3 region has 14 residues. Looked up from germline, CDR1 is SGHTA and CDR2 is FQGNSA. Trimming cost V 1 base and J 4 bases, with 9 bases left between them. This chain's CDR3 is CASSLVLGSDTQYF. The CDR3 bases are TGTGCCAGCAGCTTAGTGCTTGGCTCAGATACGCAGTATTTT.

J is TRBJ2-3 and V is TRBV9, with 7 nucleotides matching TRBD1. Germline V gives CDR1 SGDLS, CDR2 YYNGEE. The trim removed 3 bases at V and 2 bases at J, leaving 12 bases unmatched. CDR3 length: 17 amino acids. The CDR3 nucleotides are TGTGCCAGCAGCGCCACCGGGACAGCCCGGTTCACAGATACGCAGTATTTT. Its protein product is CASSATGTARFTDTQYF.

This clonotype was counted only a few times. The chain carries TRBV12-3 or TRBV12-4 and TRBJ1-2; perhaps TRBD1 as D (5 bases). V was trimmed by 3 bases and J by 2 bases, leaving 10 bases between them. The CDR3 is 14 amino acids. CDR3 amino acids: CASSFFSGNYGYTF. The CDR3 DNA reads TGTGCCAGCAGTTTTTTCTCAGGGAACTATGGCTACACCTTC.

The chain uses TRBV7-2 and TRBJ2-2, with D possibly TRBD2 on 6 matching bases. This CDR3 has 15 amino acids. The germline gives CDR1 SGHTA, CDR2 FQGNSA. The ends were cut back, 5 bases at V and 5 bases at J, with 15 bases in the middle. CDR3 DNA sequence: TGTGCCAGCAGCCGCCACGGGACTTTAACCGGGGAGCTGTTTTTT. This codes for CASSRHGTLTGELFF.

This clonotype was detected a few times. The V gene is TRBV20-1, the J gene TRBJ2-5; 8 positions match TRBD1. J lost 2 bases, V lost 0 bases, and 5 bases had no gene match. The CDR3 contains 15 residues. CDR1 DFQATT and CDR2 SNEGSKA come from the germline V gene (reference sequence). Here the CDR3 DNA reads TGCAGTGCTAGAGATGCAGGGGGCAGTCAAGAGACCCAGTACTTC. Translating it yields CSARDAGGSQETQYF.

This clonotype was recorded once. The chain employs TRBV6-2 or TRBV6-3 and TRBJ2-7; 12 bases are a match to TRBD1. The germline V gene has CDR1 MNHEY and CDR2 SVGEGT. The V segment lost 5 bases and the J segment 4 bases; nucleotides outside the gene matches: 6. The CDR3 has 15 amino acids. This CDR3 reads CASSRLGQGAYEQYF. CDR3 nucleotides: TGTGCCAGCAGTCGATTGGGACAGGGGGCATACGAGCAGTACTTC.

This clonotype occurred many times. V and J are TRBV11-1 and TRBJ2-1; TRBD2 matches at 7 bases. The germline V gene encodes CDR1 SGHAT and CDR2 FQDESV (reference sequence). The CDR3 runs 16 residues. V shed 5 bases and J 2 bases; nucleotides not matched to a gene: 9. In nucleotides, the CDR3 is TGTGCCAGCAGCCTCGGCCAGCGGGGACCCTACAATGAGCAGTTCTTC. Translating it yields CASSLGQRGPYNEQFF.

The gene calls are TRBV2 and TRBJ2-1; D unresolved. CDR3 size: 15 residues. Germline loops: CDR1 SNHLY, CDR2 FYNNEI. Trimming shortened V by 3 bases and J by 2 bases, and 11 bases separated the two germline ends. The CDR3 DNA follows: TGTGCCAGCAGTGACGCTAGGGCCCCCTACAATGAGCAGTTCTTC. Amino acids: CASSDARAPYNEQFF.

The chain carries TRBV20-1 and TRBJ2-4; no clear D. Trimming pared 1 base from V and 5 bases from J, leaving 15 bases between. The V gene's germline CDR1 is DFQATT and CDR2 SNEGSKA (reference sequence). The CDR3 sequence is 15 residues long. The CDR3 reads CSARGHPDLQNIQYF. The CDR3 bases are TGCAGTGCTAGAGGACACCCTGACCTACAAAACATTCAGTACTTC.

This clonotype was recorded many times. The chain couples TRBV7-2 to TRBJ1-6, with D perhaps TRBD1 (6 bases). The length of the CDR3 is 15 residues. Between the trimmed V and J ends, which lost 1 base and 8 bases, there was a span of 12 bases. Per the germline V gene, CDR1 is SGHTA and CDR2 is FQGNSA. The CDR3 here is CASSLGGRGYSPLHF. In nucleotides, the CDR3 is TGTGCCAGCAGCTTAGGGGGCAGGGGATATTCACCCCTCCACTTT.

J is TRBJ1-1 and V is TRBV14; 8 bases agree with TRBD1. Germline-derived CDR1 and CDR2 are SGHDN and FVKESK. Trimming at V came to 2 bases and at J to 0 bases, leaving 2 bases not matched to a gene. The CDR3 is 15 amino acids. CDR3 DNA: TGTGCCAGCAGCCAAAGACAGGGGTTGAACACTGAAGCTTTCTTT. This gives the protein CASSQRQGLNTEAFF.

This chain uses TRBV15 with TRBJ2-2; perhaps TRBD2 as D (6 bases). V lost 2 bases and J lost 4, with 20 bases in between. The germline V gene has CDR1 LNHNV and CDR2 YYDKDF (reference sequence). The CDR3 is made up of 18 amino acids. The CDR3 reads CATSRLGGRLGTTGELFF. The CDR3 DNA reads as TGTGCCACCAGCAGATTGGGAGGCCGACTTGGTACCACCGGGGAGCTGTTTTTT.

The genes are TRBV9 and TRBJ2-2; D uncertain. This CDR3 is built from 13 residues. The V gene's germline CDR1 is SGDLS and CDR2 YYNGEE. V lost 2 bases and J lost 9, with 11 bases in between. CDR3 sequence (DNA): TGTGCCAGCAGCGTGGCCGCCGCGAGGGAGCTGTTTTTT. This translates into CASSVAAARELFF.

For the CDR3, the DNA is TGCGCCAGCAGTGATTCTGCTAGCGGGAGGAAGGGAAGGGGCACAGATACGCAGTATTTT. As protein: CASSDSASGRKGRGTDTQYF. The rearrangement uses TRBV10-1 and TRBJ2-3, with 11 bases identical to TRBD2. The length of the CDR3 is 20 residues. The junction had 15 bases not matched to a gene; V was cut back by 3 bases and J by 1 base. Germline V gives CDR1 WNHNN, CDR2 SYGVQD (reference sequence).

This sequence joins TRBV12-5 and TRBJ2-5, with D possibly matching TRBD1 (5 bases). The CDR3 covers 11 residues. Germline assignment: CDR1 LGHNT and CDR2 FRNRAP. V was cut by 5 bases and J by 5 bases, with 6 bases left in between. The CDR3 sequence: CASGPGETQYF. CDR3 bases: TGTGCTAGTGGTCCAGGGGAGACCCAGTACTTC.

This clonotype has ten or more counts. The gene calls are TRBV7-2 and TRBJ2-1, with TRBD2 matching 8 bases. Germline V gene data show CDR1 as SGHTA and CDR2 as FQGNSA. The CDR3 has 15 residues. The V and J ends lost 3 bases and 4 bases, in that order; junction bases with no gene match: 5. The chain's CDR3 is CASSFLGGRYNEQFF. The CDR3, as DNA: TGTGCCAGCAGCTTCCTAGGCGGGAGGTACAATGAGCAGTTCTTC.

This clonotype was detected ten times or more. This chain connects TRBV6-1 to TRBJ2-2; 12 bases map to TRBD2. This CDR3 has 15 amino acids. The germline gives CDR1 MNHNS, CDR2 SASEGT. Losses at the gene ends were 4 bases for V and 3 bases for J; bases not matched to a gene: 0. CDR3 DNA sequence: TGTGCCAGCAGTGGACTAGCGGGAGACACCGGGGAGCTGTTTTTT. It is translated as CASSGLAGDTGELFF.

Written as DNA, the CDR3 is TGTGCCAGCAGTTATGCCGGGACCGGAATCGGCTACACCTTC. Encoded protein: CASSYAGTGIGYTF. The chain has TRBV6-2 or TRBV6-3 and TRBJ1-2, with D perhaps matching TRBD1 (5 bases). The CDR3 is made up of 14 amino acids. Trimming stripped 3 bases from V and 8 bases from J, with 16 bases between. The V gene's germline CDR1 is MNHEY and CDR2 SVGEGT.

This clonotype was detected only a few times. The chain uses TRBV9 and TRBJ1-2; a possible D gene is TRBD1 (5 bases). The CDR3 totals 15 residues. Germline V gene data show CDR1 as SGDLS and CDR2 as YYNGEE. The V and J ends lost 0 bases and 2 bases respectively, with 11 bases between them. This CDR3 is CASSVGGTLNYGYTF. CDR3 DNA: TGTGCCAGCAGCGTAGGGGGCACCCTGAACTATGGCTACACCTTC.

This clonotype was observed many times. The genes are TRBV7-2 and TRBJ2-2; 9 bases match TRBD2. The V segment lost 5 bases and the J segment 1 base; nucleotides outside the gene matches: 8. The CDR3 covers 17 residues. Germline V gene lookup returns CDR1 SGHTA and CDR2 FQGNSA. CDR3 in DNA: TGTGCCAGCAGCGGGCCGGGACTAGCACTGAACACCGGGGAGCTGTTTTTT. Amino acid sequence: CASSGPGLALNTGELFF.

The chain couples TRBV29-1 to TRBJ2-1; TRBD2 matches 9 bases. The junction had 6 bases not matched to a gene; V was cut back by 3 bases and J by 9 bases. The CDR3 extends over 13 amino acids. The V gene's germline CDR1 is SQVTM and CDR2 ANQGSEA. The CDR3 sequence is CSVDSGSGGEQFF. CDR3 nucleotides: TGCAGCGTTGATAGCGGGAGCGGGGGTGAGCAGTTCTTC.

The rearrangement links TRBV5-1 to TRBJ2-5; weak D call: TRBD2 (6 bases). The CDR3 loop spans 15 amino acids. V was shortened by 0 bases and J by 4 bases, with 13 bases between the two germline ends. CDR1 is SGHRS and CDR2 is YFSETQ in the germline V gene. DNA for the CDR3: TGCGCCAGCAGCTTGGCCGACGGGAGAGGAGAGACCCAGTACTTC. This codes for CASSLADGRGETQYF.